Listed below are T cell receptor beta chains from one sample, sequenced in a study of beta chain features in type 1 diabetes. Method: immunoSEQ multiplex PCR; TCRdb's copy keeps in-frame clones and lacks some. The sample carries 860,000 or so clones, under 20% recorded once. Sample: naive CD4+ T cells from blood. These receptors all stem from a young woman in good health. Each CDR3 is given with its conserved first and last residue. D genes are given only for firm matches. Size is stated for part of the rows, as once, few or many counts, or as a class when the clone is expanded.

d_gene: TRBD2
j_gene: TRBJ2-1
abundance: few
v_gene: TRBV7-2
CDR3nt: TGTGCCAGCAGCTCAGAGACTAGCGGGAGGGCCCAGTTCTTC
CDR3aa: CASSSETSGRAQFF

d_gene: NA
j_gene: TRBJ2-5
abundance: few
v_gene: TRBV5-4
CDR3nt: TGTGCCAGCAGCCTACAGGGTGTCAAAGAGACCCAGTACTTC
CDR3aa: CASSLQGVKETQYF

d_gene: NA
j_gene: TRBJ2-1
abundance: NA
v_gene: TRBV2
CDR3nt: TGTGCCAGCAGTGAAATTTCGGGAGCCCTAAGATATTACAATGAGCAGTTCTTC
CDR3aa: CASSEISGALRYYNEQFF

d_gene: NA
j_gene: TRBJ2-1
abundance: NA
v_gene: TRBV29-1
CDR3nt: TGCAGCGGGGAGACTAGCTCCTACAATGAGCAGTTCTTC
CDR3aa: CSGETSSYNEQFF

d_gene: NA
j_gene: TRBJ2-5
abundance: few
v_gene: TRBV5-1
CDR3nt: TGCGCCAGCAGCCTGGTGCAGGGGAAGGGAGAGACCCAGTACTTC
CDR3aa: CASSLVQGKGETQYF

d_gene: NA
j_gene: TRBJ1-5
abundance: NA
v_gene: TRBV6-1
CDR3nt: TGTGCCAGCACGAGGGAGGGGAAGCAGCCCCAGCATTTT
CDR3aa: CASTREGKQPQHF

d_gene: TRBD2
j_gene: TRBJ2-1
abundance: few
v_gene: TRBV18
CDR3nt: TGTGCCAGCTCACTACGGACTAGCGAATACAATGAGCAGTTCTTC
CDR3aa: CASSLRTSEYNEQFF

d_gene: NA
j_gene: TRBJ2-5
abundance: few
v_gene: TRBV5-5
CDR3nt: TGTGCCAGCAGCTTCGGGGGCATACAAGAGACCCAGTACTTC
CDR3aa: CASSFGGIQETQYF

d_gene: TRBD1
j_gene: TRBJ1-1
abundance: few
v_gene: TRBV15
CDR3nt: TGTGCCACCAGCAGCGCCGGGACAGCGGCCCGTGAAGCTTTCTTT
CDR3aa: CATSSAGTAAREAFF

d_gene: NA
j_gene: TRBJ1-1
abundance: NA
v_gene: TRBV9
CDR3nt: TGTGCCAGCAGCGACGGCCCACACACTGAAGCTTTCTTT
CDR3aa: CASSDGPHTEAFF

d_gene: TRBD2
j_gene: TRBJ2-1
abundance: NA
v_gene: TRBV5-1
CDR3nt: TGCGCCAGCAGCGGGCTAGCGGGAGCCTACAATGAGCAGTTCTTC
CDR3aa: CASSGLAGAYNEQFF

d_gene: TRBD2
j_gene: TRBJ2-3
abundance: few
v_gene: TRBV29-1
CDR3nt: TGCAGCGTTGAAGGTCCTATAGCGGGAGATACGCAGTATTTT
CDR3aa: CSVEGPIAGDTQYF

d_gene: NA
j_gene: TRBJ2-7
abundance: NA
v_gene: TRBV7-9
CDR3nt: TGTGCCAGCAGCCCGAAAGACAAAAACTTTTACGAGCAGTACTTC
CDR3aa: CASSPKDKNFYEQYF

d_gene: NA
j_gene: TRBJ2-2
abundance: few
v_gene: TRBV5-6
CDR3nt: TGTGCCAGCAGCTTGTCGGGTCGCGAGGCCGGGGAGCTGTTTTTT
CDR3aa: CASSLSGREAGELFF

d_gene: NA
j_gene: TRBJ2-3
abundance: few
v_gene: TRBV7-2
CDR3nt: TGTGCCAGCAGCTTAGAGAGGGGGGCCGGAGATACGCAGTATTTT
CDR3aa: CASSLERGAGDTQYF

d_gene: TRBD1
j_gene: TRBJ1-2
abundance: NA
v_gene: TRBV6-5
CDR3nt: TGTGCCAGCAGTAGGGACAGGGATAACTATGGCTACACCTTC
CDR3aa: CASSRDRDNYGYTF

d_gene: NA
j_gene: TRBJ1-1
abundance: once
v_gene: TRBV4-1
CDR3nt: TGCGCCAGCAGCCAGTCGCAGGGGAGGGGCGCTGAAGCTTTCTTT
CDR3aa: CASSQSQGRGAEAFF

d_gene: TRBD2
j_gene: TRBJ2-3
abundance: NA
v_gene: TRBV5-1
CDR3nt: TGCGCCAGCAGCACCGGGACTAGCGGGCCAGATACGCAGTATTTT
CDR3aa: CASSTGTSGPDTQYF

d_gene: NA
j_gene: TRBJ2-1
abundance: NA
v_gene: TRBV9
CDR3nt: TGTGCCAGCAGCGTATTTGGGCGGCCCTACAATGAGCAGTTCTTC
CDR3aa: CASSVFGRPYNEQFF

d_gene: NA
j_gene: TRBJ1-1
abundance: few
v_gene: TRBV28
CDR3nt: TGTGCCAGCAGTCGGACAGTAGCCATGAACACTGAAGCTTTCTTT
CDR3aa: CASSRTVAMNTEAFF

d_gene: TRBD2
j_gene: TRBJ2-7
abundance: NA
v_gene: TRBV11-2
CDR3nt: TGTGCCAGCAGCTCCCGCCCGCCTAGCGGTTTCTACGAGCAGTACTTC
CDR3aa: CASSSRPPSGFYEQYF

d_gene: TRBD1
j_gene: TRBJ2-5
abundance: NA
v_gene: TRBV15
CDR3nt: TGTGCCACCAGCAGGGCTCCCCCGGGACAGGGGTCGGTAGAGACCCAGTACTTC
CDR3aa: CATSRAPPGQGSVETQYF

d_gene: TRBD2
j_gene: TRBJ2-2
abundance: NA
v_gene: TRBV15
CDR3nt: TGTGCCACCAAGGGGAGGGCTCACGGGGAGCTGTTTTTT
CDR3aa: CATKGRAHGELFF

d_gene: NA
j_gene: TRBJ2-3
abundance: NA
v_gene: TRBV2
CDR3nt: TGTGCCAGCAGGGTCTCAGATACGCAGTATTTT
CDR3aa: CASRVSDTQYF

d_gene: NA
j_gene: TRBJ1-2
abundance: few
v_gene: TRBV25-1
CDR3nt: TGTGCCAGCGGAAGCCTTACAGCGAACTATGGCTACACCTTC
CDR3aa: CASGSLTANYGYTF

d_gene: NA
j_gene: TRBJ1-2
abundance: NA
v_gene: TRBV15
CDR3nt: TGTGCCACCAGCAGAGTGCGGTTAGGTTTTGGCTACACCTTC
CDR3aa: CATSRVRLGFGYTF

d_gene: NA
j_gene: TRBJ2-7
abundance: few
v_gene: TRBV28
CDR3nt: TGTGCCAGCAGTTTAACTCCAACCTACGAGCAGTACTTC
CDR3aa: CASSLTPTYEQYF

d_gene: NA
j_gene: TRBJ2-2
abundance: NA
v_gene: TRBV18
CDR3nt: TGTGCCAGCTCACCAGGGTTGGGTTCGATCGCCGGGGAGCTGTTTTTT
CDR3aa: CASSPGLGSIAGELFF

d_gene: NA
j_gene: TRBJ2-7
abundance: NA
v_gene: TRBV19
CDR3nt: TGTGCCAGTAGTGCACAGGAAGGTTACGAGCAGTACTTC
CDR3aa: CASSAQEGYEQYF

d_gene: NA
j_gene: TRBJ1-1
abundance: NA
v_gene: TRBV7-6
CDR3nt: TGTGCCAGCAGCTTAAGGACAGTCGATCTGGGGAACACTGAAGCTTTCTTT
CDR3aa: CASSLRTVDLGNTEAFF

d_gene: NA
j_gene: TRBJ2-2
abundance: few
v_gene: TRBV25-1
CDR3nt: TGTGCCAGCACTCCCCACGGAGGGGGATTCGCCGGGGAGCTGTTTTTT
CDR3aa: CASTPHGGGFAGELFF

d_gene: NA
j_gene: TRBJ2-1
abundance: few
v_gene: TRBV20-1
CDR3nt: TGCAGTGCCTGGAGGGCCAATGAGCAGTTCTTC
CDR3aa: CSAWRANEQFF

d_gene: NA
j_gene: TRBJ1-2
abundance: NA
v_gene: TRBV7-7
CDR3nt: TGTGCTAGCAGCTTAGCGGGGGGAGGGCAACAAGCTAACTATGGCTACACCTTC
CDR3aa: CASSLAGGGQQANYGYTF

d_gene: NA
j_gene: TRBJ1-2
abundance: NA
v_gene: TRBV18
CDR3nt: TGTGCCAGCTCACCAAGATGGGGAAGTAACGGCGGTGGCTACACCTTC
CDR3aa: CASSPRWGSNGGGYTF

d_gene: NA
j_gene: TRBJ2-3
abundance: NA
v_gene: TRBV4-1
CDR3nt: TGCGCCAGCAGCCAACCTGGGGCAGATACGCAGTATTTT
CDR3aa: CASSQPGADTQYF

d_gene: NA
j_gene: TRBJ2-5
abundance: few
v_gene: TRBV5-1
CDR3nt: TGCGCCAGCAGCTTGGGACCCAAGACGGAGACCCAGTACTTC
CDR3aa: CASSLGPKTETQYF

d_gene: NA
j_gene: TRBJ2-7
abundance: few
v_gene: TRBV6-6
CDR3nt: TGTGCCAGCAAACCCTTAGCTGGCGAGCAGTACTTC
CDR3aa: CASKPLAGEQYF

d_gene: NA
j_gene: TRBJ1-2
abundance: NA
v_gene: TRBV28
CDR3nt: TGTGCCAGCAGTTTATGGGGGTCAGCCTCTAACTATGGCTACACCTTC
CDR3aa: CASSLWGSASNYGYTF

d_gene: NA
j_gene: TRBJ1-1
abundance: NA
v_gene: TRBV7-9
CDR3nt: TGTGCCAGCAGGCATCTATACGGGACAACAAACACTGAAGCTTTCTTT
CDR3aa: CASRHLYGTTNTEAFF

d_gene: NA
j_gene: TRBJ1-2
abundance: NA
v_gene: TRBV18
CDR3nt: TGTGCCAGCTCACCAGAGACAGCGGATGGCTACACCTTC
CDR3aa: CASSPETADGYTF

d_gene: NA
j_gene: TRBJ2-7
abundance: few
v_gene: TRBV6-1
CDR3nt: TGTGCCAGCAGTGACCACGAGCAGTACTTC
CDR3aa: CASSDHEQYF

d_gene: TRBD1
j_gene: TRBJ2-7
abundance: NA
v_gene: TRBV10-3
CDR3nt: TGTGCCATTCAACGGGACAGCGAATTCCACGAGCAGTACTTC
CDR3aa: CAIQRDSEFHEQYF

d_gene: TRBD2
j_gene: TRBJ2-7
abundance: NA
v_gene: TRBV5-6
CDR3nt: TGTGCCAGCAGTCCCGGGACTAGCGCCTCCTACGAGCAGTACTTC
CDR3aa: CASSPGTSASYEQYF

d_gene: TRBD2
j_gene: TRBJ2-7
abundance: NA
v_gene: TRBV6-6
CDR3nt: TGTGCCAGCAGCTTAGCGGGCGGCCGGGGTGCCTACGAGCAGTACTTC
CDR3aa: CASSLAGGRGAYEQYF

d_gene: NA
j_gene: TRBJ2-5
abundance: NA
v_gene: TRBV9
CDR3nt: TGTGCCAGCAGCGTCTACGGCCAAGAGACCCAGTACTTC
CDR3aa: CASSVYGQETQYF

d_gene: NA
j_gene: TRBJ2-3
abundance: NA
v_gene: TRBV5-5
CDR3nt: TGTGCCAGCAGCTTGGCAGGTACAGATACGCAGTATTTT
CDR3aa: CASSLAGTDTQYF